The present TCR beta chain was sequenced within a study of T cells in Graves' hyperthyroidism and ophthalmopathy. The CDR3 consists of 15 residues. Germline V CDR1 and CDR2: SGHRS, YFSETQ. J was trimmed by 3 bases and V by 4 bases; bases with no gene match: 7. Regarding the study as a whole: Blood also showed most of the thyroid clonotypes that were expanded above 0.001.

Fresh peripheral blood, approximately 10 ml, was the source of the PBMCs. To note about this clonotype: What it recognizes is unknown.

The investigators amplified TCR beta CDR3 regions from RNA transcripts. TCR CDR3 underwent first-round RT-PCR with the HTBI primer set. Via MiXCR, TCRdb re-called the multiplex PCR reads, giving one row per CDR3 protein. The repertoire holds more than 250,000 distinct CDR3 sequences, with 12% to 15% as singletons. Sequences were obtained from blood. This clonotype was obtained from a woman aged 45 to 65 with Graves' hyperthyroidism that later progressed to Graves' ophthalmopathy. The chain links TRBV5-1 to TRBJ1-1, with 9 bases lining up with TRBD1. This chain's CDR3 is CASSLRTGEDTEAFF. Here the CDR3 DNA reads TGCGCCAGCAGCCTCCGGACAGGGGAGGACACTGAAGCTTTCTTT.